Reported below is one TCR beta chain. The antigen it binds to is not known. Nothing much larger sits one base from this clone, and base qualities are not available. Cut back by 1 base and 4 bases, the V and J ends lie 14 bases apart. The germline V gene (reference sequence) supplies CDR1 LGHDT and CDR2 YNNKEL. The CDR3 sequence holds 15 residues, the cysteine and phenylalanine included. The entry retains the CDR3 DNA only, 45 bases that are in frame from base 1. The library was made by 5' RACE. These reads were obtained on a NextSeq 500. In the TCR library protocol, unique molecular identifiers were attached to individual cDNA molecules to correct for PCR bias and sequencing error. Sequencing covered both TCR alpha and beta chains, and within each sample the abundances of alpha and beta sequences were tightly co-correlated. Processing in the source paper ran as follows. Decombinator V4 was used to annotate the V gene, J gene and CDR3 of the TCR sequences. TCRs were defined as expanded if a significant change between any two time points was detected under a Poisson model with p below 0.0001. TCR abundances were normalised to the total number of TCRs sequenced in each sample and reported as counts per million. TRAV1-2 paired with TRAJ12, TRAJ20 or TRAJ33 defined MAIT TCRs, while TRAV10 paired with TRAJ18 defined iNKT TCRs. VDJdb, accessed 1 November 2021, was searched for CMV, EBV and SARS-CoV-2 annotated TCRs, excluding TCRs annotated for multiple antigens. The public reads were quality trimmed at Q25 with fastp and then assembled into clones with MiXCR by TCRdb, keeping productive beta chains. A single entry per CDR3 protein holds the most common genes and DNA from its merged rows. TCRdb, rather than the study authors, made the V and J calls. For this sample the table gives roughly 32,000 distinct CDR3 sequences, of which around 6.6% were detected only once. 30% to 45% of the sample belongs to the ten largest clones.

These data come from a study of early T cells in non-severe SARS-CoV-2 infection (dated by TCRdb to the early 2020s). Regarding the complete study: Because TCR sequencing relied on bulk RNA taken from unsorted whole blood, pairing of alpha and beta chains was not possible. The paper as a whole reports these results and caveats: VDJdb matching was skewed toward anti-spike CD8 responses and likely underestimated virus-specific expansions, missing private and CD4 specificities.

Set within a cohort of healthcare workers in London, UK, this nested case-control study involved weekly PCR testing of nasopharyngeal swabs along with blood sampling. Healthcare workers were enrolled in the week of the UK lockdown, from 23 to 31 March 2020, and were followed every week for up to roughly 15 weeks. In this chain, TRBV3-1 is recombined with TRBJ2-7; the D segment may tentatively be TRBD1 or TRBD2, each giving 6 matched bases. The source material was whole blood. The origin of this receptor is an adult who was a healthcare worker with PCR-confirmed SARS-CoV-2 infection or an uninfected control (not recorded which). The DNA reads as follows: TGTGCCAGCAGCCAAGCCCACAGGGAGGTTTACGAGCAGTACTTC. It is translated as CASSQAHREVYEQYF.